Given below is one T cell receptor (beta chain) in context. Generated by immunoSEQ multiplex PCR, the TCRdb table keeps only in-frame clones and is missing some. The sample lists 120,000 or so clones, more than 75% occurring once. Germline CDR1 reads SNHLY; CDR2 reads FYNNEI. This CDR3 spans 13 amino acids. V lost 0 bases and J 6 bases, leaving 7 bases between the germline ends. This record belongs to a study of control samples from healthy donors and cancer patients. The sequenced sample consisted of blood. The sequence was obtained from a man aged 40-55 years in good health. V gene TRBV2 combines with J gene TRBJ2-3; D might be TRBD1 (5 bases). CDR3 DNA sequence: TGTGCCAGCAGTGAAGCCCACAGGGATACGCAGTATTTT. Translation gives CASSEAHRDTQYF.